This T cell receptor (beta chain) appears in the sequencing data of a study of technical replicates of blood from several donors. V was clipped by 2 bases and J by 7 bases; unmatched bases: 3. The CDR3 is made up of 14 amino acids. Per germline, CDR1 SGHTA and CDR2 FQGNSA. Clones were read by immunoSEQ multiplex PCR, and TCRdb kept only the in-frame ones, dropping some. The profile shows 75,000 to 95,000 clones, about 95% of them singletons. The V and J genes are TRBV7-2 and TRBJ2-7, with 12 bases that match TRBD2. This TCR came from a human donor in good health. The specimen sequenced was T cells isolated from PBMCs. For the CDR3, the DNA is TGTGCCAGCAGCTTAAGACTAGCGGGAGCAGAGCAGTACTTC. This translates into CASSLRLAGAEQYF.